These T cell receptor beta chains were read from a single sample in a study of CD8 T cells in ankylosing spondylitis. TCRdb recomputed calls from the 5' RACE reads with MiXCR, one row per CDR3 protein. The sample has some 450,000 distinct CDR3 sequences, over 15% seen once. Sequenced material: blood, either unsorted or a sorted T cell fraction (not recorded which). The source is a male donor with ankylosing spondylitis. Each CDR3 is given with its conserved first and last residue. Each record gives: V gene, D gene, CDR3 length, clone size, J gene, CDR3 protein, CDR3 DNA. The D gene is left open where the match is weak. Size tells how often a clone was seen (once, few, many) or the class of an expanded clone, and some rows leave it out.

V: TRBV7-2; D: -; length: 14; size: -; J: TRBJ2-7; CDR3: CASSFLSMIGEQYF; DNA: TGTGCCAGCAGCTTCCTTTCAATGATCGGCGAGCAGTACTTC
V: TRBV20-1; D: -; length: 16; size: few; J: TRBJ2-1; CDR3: CSADGPPGSSYNEQFF; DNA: TGCAGTGCTGACGGGCCCCCAGGGAGCTCCTACAATGAGCAGTTCTTC
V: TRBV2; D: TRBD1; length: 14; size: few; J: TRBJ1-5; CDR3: CASSVKRDSHPQHF; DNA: TGTGCCAGCAGTGTCAAGCGGGACAGCCATCCCCAGCATTTT
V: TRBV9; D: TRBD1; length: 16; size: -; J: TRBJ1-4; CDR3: CASSDYRGTANEKLFF; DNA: TGTGCCAGCAGTGATTACAGGGGGACAGCTAATGAAAAACTGTTTTTT
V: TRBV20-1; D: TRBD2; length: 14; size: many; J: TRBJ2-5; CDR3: CSASLVTSAETQYF; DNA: TGCAGCGCCTCGCTGGTCACTAGCGCAGAGACCCAGTACTTC
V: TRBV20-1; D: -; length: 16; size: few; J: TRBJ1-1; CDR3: CSARVSGEPANTEAFF; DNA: TGCAGTGCTAGAGTTTCGGGGGAGCCCGCGAACACTGAAGCTTTCTTT
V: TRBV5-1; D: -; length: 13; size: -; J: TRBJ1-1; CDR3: CASSRMENTEAFF; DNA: TGCGCCAGCAGCCGTATGGAGAACACTGAAGCTTTCTTT
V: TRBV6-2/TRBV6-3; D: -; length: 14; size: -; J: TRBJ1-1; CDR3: CASSYGKGGREAFF; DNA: TGTGCCAGCAGTTACGGAAAGGGCGGGAGGGAAGCTTTCTTT
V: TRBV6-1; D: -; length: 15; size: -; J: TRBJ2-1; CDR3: CASSPPTPGKNEQFF; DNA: TGTGCCAGCAGTCCACCCACTCCAGGGAAGAATGAGCAGTTCTTC
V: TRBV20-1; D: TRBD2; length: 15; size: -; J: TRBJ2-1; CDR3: CSARDRSGVTMMQFF; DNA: TGCAGTGCTAGAGATCGTAGCGGGGTAACAATGATGCAGTTCTTC
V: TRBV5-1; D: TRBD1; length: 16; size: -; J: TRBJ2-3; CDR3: CASSSTGTGTTDTQYF; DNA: TGCGCCAGCAGCTCGACCGGGACAGGCACCACAGATACGCAGTATTTT